This T cell receptor (beta chain) is from a study of cytomegalovirus exposure and HLA in healthy donors. Study-wide findings and caveats: The majority of TCR sequences were rare, yet some public TCRs appeared in many donors. When a later analysis was performed, an Asian-associated ancestry cluster reportedly had fewer N-insertions than the approximately 600-donor mean. In an earlier analysis, in approximately 630 donors, most V segments appeared productive either ~90% or ~30% of the time.

A multiplex PCR was run with 60 Vbeta primers and 13 Jbeta primers. Profiled with immunoSEQ multiplex PCR; TCRdb holds only in-frame clones, not every one. The sample lists around 150,000 clones, 80% to 90% occurring once. The V gene end was trimmed by 7 bases and the J gene end by 4 bases; junction bases not matched to a gene: 6. The CDR3 covers 14 residues. Germline V gives CDR1 SNHLY, CDR2 FYNNEI. A word on this clone: The antigen remains unidentified.

This clonotype originated in a young woman in good health and CMV-seropositive. The rearrangement links TRBV2 to TRBJ2-7; 11 positions match TRBD1. The sequenced material came from PBMCs. CDR3 amino acids: CASIWDRGDYEQYF. The CDR3 DNA sequence: TGTGCCAGCATTTGGGACAGGGGGGATTACGAGCAGTACTTC.